The rows below give T cell receptor beta chains drawn from one sample of a study of patients and donors after allogeneic stem cell transplantation. TCRdb reprocessed the RT-PCR reads with MiXCR, giving one entry per CDR3 protein. The table shows 25,000 or so distinct CDR3 sequences, with around 28% occurring only once. The sample comprised blood, either unsorted or a sorted T cell fraction (not recorded which). These receptor sequences come from a human donor who was either an allogeneic HSCT recipient or a stem cell or donor lymphocyte infusion donor (not recorded which). It is not recorded whose cells these are; they may come from a transplant donor. CDR3s include the opening cysteine and the closing phenylalanine or tryptophan. The D gene is left open where the match is weak. Rows may omit the clone size; those that give it use once, few, many or a size class.

NA	NA	TRBV20-1	TRBJ2-7	CSARDQRVEQYF	TGCAGTGCTAGAGATCAGAGGGTCGAGCAGTACTTC
NA	NA	TRBV20-1	TRBJ1-6	CSARGQPNSPLHF	TGCAGTGCTAGGGGGCAGCCTAATTCACCCCTCCACTTT
NA	NA	TRBV12-3/TRBV12-4	TRBJ2-4	CASSPRVGKNIQYF	TGTGCCAGCAGCCCCAGGGTAGGGAAAAACATTCAGTACTTC
NA	NA	TRBV20-1	TRBJ1-2	CSDGYGYTF	TGCAGTGATGGTTATGGCTACACCTTC
TRBD1	NA	TRBV12-3/TRBV12-4	TRBJ1-2	CASRFRDRGQGGYTF	TGTGCCAGCAGATTCCGGGACAGGGGTCAGGGTGGCTACACCTTC
TRBD1	NA	TRBV4-2	TRBJ2-7	CASSQGGQSHEQYF	TGTGCCAGCAGCCAAGGGGGACAGAGCCACGAGCAGTACTTC
NA	NA	TRBV11-2	TRBJ1-5	CASSRGLGEAQPQHF	TGTGCCAGCAGTCGGGGGCTGGGTGAAGCTCAGCCCCAGCATTTT
NA	few	TRBV7-9	TRBJ1-6	CASSLGSDNSPLHF	TGTGCCAGCAGCTTAGGGTCAGATAATTCACCCCTCCACTTT
NA	NA	TRBV20-1	TRBJ1-5	CSARGGMGNQPQHF	TGCAGTGCTAGAGGAGGGATGGGCAATCAGCCCCAGCATTTT
NA	medium-sized	TRBV12-3/TRBV12-4	TRBJ1-5	CASRTGDNRPQHF	TGTGCCAGCAGGACGGGGGACAACCGGCCCCAGCATTTT
NA	NA	TRBV6-5	TRBJ1-1	CASRTQDSNTEAFF	TGTGCCAGCAGAACCCAGGACAGTAACACTGAAGCTTTCTTT
NA	few	TRBV29-1	TRBJ1-1	CSIEQGLGTEAFF	TGCAGCATAGAACAGGGATTGGGCACTGAAGCTTTCTTT
NA	NA	TRBV5-4	TRBJ1-1	CASSLGWTGNTEAFF	TGTGCCAGCAGCTTGGGGTGGACGGGGAACACTGAAGCTTTCTTT
NA	NA	TRBV5-5	TRBJ1-4	CASSFLAGLEEKLFF	TGTGCCAGCAGCTTTTTGGCGGGTCTTGAAGAAAAACTGTTTTTT
NA	many	TRBV6-5	TRBJ1-5	CASSLGAHQPQHF	TGTGCCAGCAGTTTAGGGGCTCACCAGCCCCAGCATTTT
NA	few	TRBV7-8	TRBJ1-1	CASSHTGWDTEAFF	TGTGCCAGCAGCCACACAGGGTGGGACACTGAAGCTTTCTTT
NA	once	TRBV24-1	TRBJ1-5	CATTYPSADSNQPQHF	TGTGCCACCACCTACCCCAGTGCCGATAGCAATCAGCCCCAGCATTTT
NA	NA	TRBV7-9	TRBJ2-4	CASSSPSVVAKNIQYF	TGTGCCAGCAGCTCACCTAGCGTGGTGGCCAAAAACATTCAGTACTTC
NA	many	TRBV5-4	TRBJ1-1	CASSLGGLNTEAFF	TGTGCCAGCAGCTTGGGGGGACTGAACACTGAAGCTTTCTTT
TRBD1	few	TRBV12-3/TRBV12-4	TRBJ2-3	CASRRTGDTTDTQYF	TGTGCCAGCAGACGGACAGGGGACACCACAGATACGCAGTATTTT
NA	NA	TRBV20-1	TRBJ1-1	CSARPDPGTEAFF	TGCAGTGCTAGACCAGACCCGGGCACTGAAGCTTTCTTT
TRBD2	few	TRBV20-1	TRBJ2-1	CSARGTSGGGSYNEQFF	TGCAGTGCTAGAGGGACTAGCGGGGGTGGCTCCTACAATGAGCAGTTCTTC
NA	few	TRBV12-3/TRBV12-4	TRBJ1-1	CASSLHGGGSEAFF	TGTGCCAGCAGTTTACACGGGGGCGGAAGTGAAGCTTTCTTT
NA	NA	TRBV27	TRBJ2-3	CASSSRGIDTQYF	TGTGCCAGCAGTTCCCGTGGGATTGATACGCAGTATTTT
NA	NA	TRBV20-1	TRBJ1-5	CSAREWGFNQPQHF	TGCAGTGCTAGAGAATGGGGTTTCAATCAGCCCCAGCATTTT
NA	NA	TRBV7-6	TRBJ2-2	CASSAGHFTGELFF	TGTGCCAGCAGCGCGGGACACTTCACCGGGGAGCTGTTTTTT
TRBD1	NA	TRBV7-7	TRBJ1-1	CASSPDRHTEAFF	TGTGCTAGCAGCCCGGACAGGCACACTGAAGCTTTCTTT
NA	many	TRBV7-9	TRBJ1-5	CASSSGTINQPQHF	TGTGCCAGCAGCTCCGGGACAATCAATCAGCCCCAGCATTTT
NA	NA	TRBV3-1	TRBJ1-1	CASSQGDRYTEAFF	TGTGCCAGCAGCCAGGGAGATCGGTACACTGAAGCTTTCTTT
NA	few	TRBV28	TRBJ1-6	CASSWDLSPLHF	TGTGCCAGCAGTTGGGACCTTTCACCCCTCCACTTT
TRBD1	many	TRBV7-9	TRBJ1-3	CASSSLGQTNSGNTIYF	TGTGCCAGCAGCTCCTTGGGACAGACCAACTCTGGAAACACCATATATTTT
NA	NA	TRBV4-3	TRBJ1-1	CASSQEWGNTEAFF	TGCGCCAGCAGCCAAGAGTGGGGGAACACTGAAGCTTTCTTT
NA	NA	TRBV5-5	TRBJ1-4	CASSLESTAGEKLFF	TGTGCCAGCAGCTTGGAAAGTACCGCGGGGGAAAAACTGTTTTTT
NA	few	TRBV6-5	TRBJ1-2	CASRRPGRQGNGYTF	TGTGCCAGCAGACGTCCGGGACGCCAAGGGAATGGCTACACCTTC
TRBD1	NA	TRBV24-1	TRBJ1-2	CATSDSTGWRGYTF	TGTGCCACCAGTGACTCGACAGGGTGGCGAGGCTACACCTTC
NA	NA	TRBV4-3	TRBJ2-1	CASRQDHGSYNEQFF	TGCGCCAGCAGGCAAGATCATGGCTCCTACAATGAGCAGTTCTTC
NA	few	TRBV7-2	TRBJ1-6	CASAWGIGSPLHF	TGTGCCAGCGCCTGGGGGATTGGGTCACCCCTCCACTTT
NA	NA	TRBV29-1	TRBJ1-2	CSVATGVPNYGYTF	TGCAGCGTTGCGACAGGAGTCCCTAACTATGGCTACACCTTC
TRBD1	few	TRBV7-7	TRBJ2-5	CASSPRTGGETQYF	TGTGCTAGCAGCCCAAGGACAGGGGGAGAGACCCAGTACTTC
NA	few	TRBV2	TRBJ2-3	CASSSGSGQYF	TGTGCCAGCAGTTCAGGGAGTGGGCAGTATTTT
TRBD2	few	TRBV5-1	TRBJ2-1	CASSIRRGTYNEQFF	TGCGCCAGCAGCATAAGGCGGGGGACCTACAATGAGCAGTTCTTC
TRBD2	NA	TRBV12-3/TRBV12-4	TRBJ2-3	CASIPGTSGYTQYF	TGTGCCAGCATCCCCGGGACTAGCGGCTATACGCAGTATTTT
NA	few	TRBV20-1	TRBJ2-1	CSALGASRYNEQFF	TGCAGTGCCCTAGGGGCTAGCCGATACAATGAGCAGTTCTTC
NA	NA	TRBV11-1	TRBJ2-2	CASSRDGHTGELFF	TGTGCCAGCAGCCGGGACGGACACACCGGGGAGCTGTTTTTT